The subject of this entry is one T cell receptor (beta chain). Antigen unknown. The repertoire was sequenced with immunoSEQ multiplex PCR; TCRdb's copy has only in-frame clones and lacks some. In the table there are more than 9,500 clones, approximately 63% of which are singletons. These data come from a study of tissue T cells after allogeneic stem cell transplantation. Study-level results: Blood and spleen captured only part of the tissue TCR repertoire.

The material was tissue from the right colon, obtained at autopsy. The TCR originated in a woman aged 18 to 55 with breast cancer.

In DNA, the CDR3 is TGTGCCAGCAGCCAAGGCGGATTAACTAATGAAAAACTGTTTTTT. Its translation: CASSQGGLTNEKLFF. The chain joins TRBV4-2 to TRBJ1-4, with D unresolved. The germline V gene has CDR1 LGHNA and CDR2 YNFKEQ. The CDR3 consists of 15 residues. V lost 1 base, J lost 1 base, and 7 bases lay in between.